Below are 27 T cell receptor beta chains sequenced from a single sample in a study of T-cell reconstitution after alpha-beta-depleted transplantation in children. TCRbeta library construction was performed incorporating unique molecular identifiers. TCRdb fed the PCR reads into MiXCR, producing one record per CDR3 protein. The repertoire holds 170,000 or so distinct CDR3 sequences, with approximately 7% as singletons. The source material was PBMCs from the stem cell graft donor, sampled from the stem cell graft. These receptors came from a human donor who donated a stem cell graft to a child with Wiskott-Aldrich syndrome.

In this sample, this clonotype turned up many times. This rearrangement joins TRBV5-1 to TRBJ2-1; weak D call: TRBD1 (5 bases). The CDR3 contains 19 residues. Germline CDR1 SGHRS, CDR2 YFSETQ. Trimming stripped 0 bases from V and 9 bases from J, with 28 bases between. CDR3 sequence reads: CASSLVDMAQGSPSGEQFF. In nucleotides, the CDR3 is TGCGCCAGCAGCTTGGTTGATATGGCCCAGGGCTCTCCTTCGGGTGAGCAGTTCTTC.

This clonotype was found many times. The genes are TRBV7-6 and TRBJ2-5, with TRBD2 matching 12 bases. The CDR3 consists of 16 residues. V lost 5 bases to trimming and J lost 1 base; unmatched junction nucleotides: 5. CDR1 and CDR2 (germline): SGHVS, FNYEAQ. For the CDR3, the DNA is TGTGCCAGCAGCGTAACTAGCGGGAGGACCCAAGAGACCCAGTACTTC. Translating it yields CASSVTSGRTQETQYF.

At least ten counts were recorded for this clonotype. CDR3 in amino acids: CASSSYLSDQPQHF. The CDR3 DNA reads TGTGCCAGCAGTTCCTACCTCTCAGATCAGCCCCAGCATTTT. The V and J genes are TRBV6-2 or TRBV6-3 and TRBJ1-5; the D is unclear. Deletions cut 4 bases from V and 5 bases from J, with 12 bases between. The germline CDR1 and CDR2 sequences are MNHEY and SVGEGT. The CDR3 is 14 residues long.

The V call is TRBV24-1, the J call TRBJ2-1, with D tentatively TRBD1 (6 bases). V lost 4 bases and J 8 bases, leaving 23 bases between the germline ends. The CDR3 is made up of 17 amino acids. Germline loops: CDR1 KGHDR, CDR2 SFDVKD. In DNA, the CDR3 is TGTGCCACCAGTGACCGAGGAACAGGGATGATAAGGCATGAGCAGTTCTTC. It translates to CATSDRGTGMIRHEQFF.

This chain connects TRBV14 to TRBJ1-6; TRBD1 matches at 8 bases. The CDR3 totals 15 residues. With V trimmed by 6 bases and J by 7 bases, 8 bases remained unmatched. CDR1 is SGHDN and CDR2 is FVKESK in the germline V gene. The DNA of the CDR3 is TGTGCCAGCAGACTACGGACAGGGTGGAATTCACCCCTCCACTTT. Protein product: CASRLRTGWNSPLHF.

The rearrangement joins TRBV4-1 to TRBJ1-5, with D maybe TRBD1 (6 bases). CDR1 is MGHRA, CDR2 YSYEKL, per germline. This CDR3 contains 17 residues. Trimming took off 0 bases at V and 3 bases at J, with 15 bases between the two ends. In DNA form, the CDR3 reads TGCGCCAGCAGCCAAGAGGGGGCAGGGGCCTCCAATCAGCCCCAGCATTTT. It specifies CASSQEGAGASNQPQHF.

This clonotype was observed many times. This chain links TRBV5-1 with TRBJ1-6, with D possibly being TRBD1 (5 bases). The CDR3 runs to 16 residues. Germline V gives CDR1 SGHRS, CDR2 YFSETQ. V lost 2 bases and J lost 10, with 19 bases in between. Written as DNA, the CDR3 is TGCGCCAGCAGCTTTTCCCCCCAGGGAGTCACGTCACCCCTCCACTTT. Residues: CASSFSPQGVTSPLHF. Variable domain in full (rest from reference TRBV5-1 and TRBJ1-6): KAGVTQTPRYLIKTRGQQVTLSCSPISGHRSVSWYQQTPGQGLQFLFEYFSETQRNKGNFPGRFSGRQFSNSRSEMNVSTLELGDSALYLCASSFSPQGVTSPLHFGNGTRLTVT.

V is TRBV5-1 and J is TRBJ2-1; 8 bases agree with TRBD2. The CDR3 is 16 residues long. From germline, CDR1 is SGHRS and CDR2 YFSETQ. Losses at the gene ends were 0 bases for V and 7 bases for J; bases not matched to a gene: 9. The CDR3 spells CASSLEPLAGYNEQFF. The CDR3 DNA reads TGCGCCAGCAGCTTGGAACCCCTAGCGGGTTATAATGAGCAGTTCTTC.

This clonotype came up many times. The chain recombines TRBV5-1 with TRBJ2-7; 7 bases agree with TRBD1. Germline V lookup: CDR1 SGHRS, CDR2 YFSETQ. The CDR3 loop spans 18 amino acids. Trimming took 4 bases from V and 2 from J; bases not matched to a gene: 18. CDR3 DNA: TGCGCCAGCAGCCGTACGACAGGGTCATCTCGTCTTCCCTACGAGCAGTACTTC. Protein sequence: CASSRTTGSSRLPYEQYF.

This chain joins TRBV5-1 and TRBJ1-2, with 7 bases matching TRBD1. Germline assignment: CDR1 SGHRS and CDR2 YFSETQ. This CDR3 region has 13 residues. V shed 1 base, J shed 4 bases, and the junction held 1 base outside the gene matches. The CDR3 coding sequence is TGCGCCAGCAGCTTGCGACAGGGCTATGGCTACACCTTC. It codes for CASSLRQGYGYTF.

This clonotype was detected a few times. The chain links TRBV5-1 to TRBJ2-3; 7 nucleotides agree with TRBD1. The CDR3 runs 17 residues. Germline V gives CDR1 SGHRS, CDR2 YFSETQ. J was trimmed by 4 bases and V by 3 bases; bases with no gene match: 14. This CDR3 is CASSSDQTGSIADTQYF. Here the CDR3 DNA reads TGCGCCAGCAGCTCGGACCAGACAGGGTCCATCGCAGATACGCAGTATTTT.

This clonotype has ten or more counts. This chain uses TRBV5-1 with TRBJ2-2; D remains ambiguous. Germline-derived CDR1 and CDR2 are SGHRS and YFSETQ. The V end was cut by 2 bases, the J end by 6 bases, with 11 bases between. The CDR3 spans 14 residues. CDR3 amino acids: CASSFTPAAGELFF. CDR3 DNA: TGCGCCAGCAGCTTTACCCCGGCTGCCGGGGAGCTGTTTTTT.

This clonotype has ten or more counts. The chain carries TRBV2 and TRBJ2-5, with 8 positions matching TRBD2. Germline V gene sequence: CDR1 SNHLY, CDR2 FYNNEI. After removal of 6 bases from V and 1 base from J, the junction contained 7 bases not matched to a gene. This CDR3 comprises 15 residues. In DNA, the CDR3 is TGTGCCAGCAGACCCTTAGCGGGAACCCAAGAGACCCAGTACTTC. The encoded protein is CASRPLAGTQETQYF.

This clonotype was seen ten or more times. CDR3 in amino acids: CASLLLAGSTDTQYF. The CDR3 nucleotides are TGCGCCAGCCTTCTCTTAGCGGGAAGCACAGATACGCAGTATTTT. This sequence joins TRBV10-2 and TRBJ2-3; 8 bases agree with TRBD2. Unmatched junction bases numbered 7, after V lost 8 bases and J lost 0 bases. CDR3 length equals 15 residues. CDR1 WSHSY and CDR2 SAAADI come from the germline V gene.

This clonotype was seen at least ten times. The chain is built from TRBV3-1 and TRBJ2-1; D is possibly TRBD1 or TRBD2 (6 bases each). The CDR3 consists of 17 residues. Germline-derived CDR1 and CDR2 are LGHDT and YNNKEL (reference sequence). V lost 3 bases to trimming and J lost 2 bases, with 17 bases between them. CDR3 sequence reads: CASSQASGERAYNEQFF. The CDR3 nucleotides read TGTGCCAGCAGCCAGGCCTCAGGGGAGCGGGCCTACAATGAGCAGTTCTTC.

This clonotype was seen repeatedly, ten times or more. The chain couples TRBV20-1 to TRBJ2-3; 8 nucleotides line up with TRBD2. The CDR3 runs to 13 residues. Trimming at V came to 6 bases and at J to 6 bases, leaving 8 bases not matched to a gene. Germline V gives CDR1 DFQATT, CDR2 SNEGSKA (reference sequence). For the CDR3, the DNA is TGCAGTGCCCCGGGACTAGGAGTGGATACGCAGTATTTT. Protein sequence: CSAPGLGVDTQYF.

This clonotype was counted ten times or more. The chain carries TRBV4-1 and TRBJ1-5, with D hard to call. CDR3 size: 15 residues. V lost 1 base and J 3 bases, leaving 10 bases between the germline ends. The V gene's germline CDR1 is MGHRA and CDR2 YSYEKL. CDR3 region: CASSQVMGNNQPQHF. CDR3 in DNA: TGCGCCAGCAGCCAAGTGATGGGCAACAATCAGCCCCAGCATTTT.

This clonotype was recorded many times. The J gene is TRBJ2-1, the V gene TRBV12-3 or TRBV12-4; 9 nucleotides match TRBD2. This CDR3 spans 11 amino acids. With 4 bases clipped from V and 14 bases from J, the junction kept 3 bases outside the gene matches. The CDR3, as DNA: TGTGCCAGCAGTTACGGGACTAGCAAGTTCTTC. This sequence encodes CASSYGTSKFF.

This clonotype came up many times. This chain links TRBV12-3 or TRBV12-4 with TRBJ2-7; the match to TRBD2 covers 12 bases. This CDR3 has 14 amino acids. Trimming took 6 bases from V and 4 from J; bases not matched to a gene: 4. CDR3 loop: CASRTSGGLYEQYF. Here the CDR3 DNA reads TGTGCCAGCAGGACTAGCGGGGGCTTATACGAGCAGTACTTC.

The sample holds many counts of this clonotype. The chain is built from TRBV29-1 and TRBJ2-3; the D gene is possibly TRBD2 (6 bases). With 5 bases removed from V and 4 bases from J, the gap between germline ends came to 10 bases. The length of the CDR3 is 12 residues. Germline CDR1 SQVTM, CDR2 ANQGSEA. For the CDR3, the DNA is TGCAGCGTTCTCGGGAGACCAGATACGCAGTATTTT. This translates into CSVLGRPDTQYF.

This clonotype came up many times. The chain recombines TRBV5-5 with TRBJ2-7; the D gene is possibly TRBD2 (6 bases). From germline, CDR1 is SGHKS and CDR2 YYEKEE (reference sequence). The CDR3 spans 15 residues. The V gene lost 0 bases and the J gene lost 4 bases, with 14 bases spanning the gap. CDR3 sequence: CASSLAGTGRYEQYF. The CDR3 DNA reads TGTGCCAGCAGCTTGGCTGGGACTGGGCGGTACGAGCAGTACTTC. The entire variable domain, with the rest obtained from reference TRBV5-5 and TRBJ2-7, is as follows: DAGVTQSPTHLIKTRGQQVTLRCSPISGHKSVSWYQQVLGQGPQFIFQYYEKEERGRGNFPDRFSARQFPNYSSELNVNALLLGDSALYLCASSLAGTGRYEQYFGPGTRLTVT.

This clonotype has at least ten counts. The chain is built from TRBV7-8 and TRBJ2-6, with 7 bases fitting TRBD2. Germline V lookup: CDR1 SGHVS, CDR2 FQNEAQ. The length of the CDR3 is 18 residues. After removal of 0 bases from V and 0 bases from J, the junction contained 5 bases not matched to a gene. CDR3: CASSLAGTTASGANVLTF. The CDR3 nucleotides are TGTGCCAGCAGCTTAGCCGGGACTACCGCCTCTGGGGCCAACGTCCTGACTTTC.

The table lists this clonotype with many counts. The gene calls are TRBV20-1 and TRBJ1-5, with D maybe TRBD1 (5 bases). V was cut by 0 bases and J by 4 bases, with 13 bases left in between. The V gene's germline CDR1 is DFQATT and CDR2 SNEGSKA (reference sequence). CDR3 length: 15 amino acids. CDR3 nucleotides: TGCAGTGCTAGAGAACTGGGACTGCTAAATCAGCCCCAGCATTTT. It specifies CSARELGLLNQPQHF.

This clonotype was seen ten or more times. The V call is TRBV15, the J call TRBJ2-7; D gene unclear. With 0 bases removed from V and 0 bases from J, the gap between germline ends came to 15 bases. CDR1 and CDR2 (germline): LNHNV, YYDKDF (reference sequence). CDR3 length: 17 residues. The CDR3 loop is CATSRDPWAGRSYEQYF. The DNA for the CDR3 is TGTGCCACCAGCAGAGATCCATGGGCAGGCCGCTCCTACGAGCAGTACTTC.

The chain has TRBV5-1 and TRBJ2-5; TRBD2 matches 7 bases. V gave up 4 bases and J gave up 3 bases; unmatched junction bases: 12. Germline V lookup: CDR1 SGHRS, CDR2 YFSETQ. The CDR3 spans 16 residues. This chain's CDR3 is CASSTAGLADKETQYF. In DNA form, the CDR3 reads TGCGCCAGCAGCACCGCCGGGCTAGCGGACAAAGAGACCCAGTACTTC.

This clonotype was observed at least ten times. The chain recombines TRBV27 with TRBJ1-5; D unclear. The CDR3 spans 14 residues. The germline V gene has CDR1 MNHEY and CDR2 SMNVEV (reference sequence). The V gene lost 3 bases and the J gene lost 0 bases, with 6 bases spanning the gap. This chain's CDR3 is CASSFGGSNQPQHF. CDR3 coding DNA: TGTGCCAGCAGTTTCGGAGGTAGCAATCAGCCCCAGCATTTT.

This clonotype came up a few times. The rearrangement links TRBV7-2 to TRBJ2-2; D is unclear. This CDR3 is built from 14 residues. Per germline, CDR1 SGHTA and CDR2 FQGNSA. Trimming took off 0 bases at V and 5 bases at J, with 7 bases between the two ends. The chain's CDR3 is CASSLASVTGELFF. The CDR3 region has the DNA TGTGCCAGCAGCTTAGCATCCGTGACCGGGGAGCTGTTTTTT.